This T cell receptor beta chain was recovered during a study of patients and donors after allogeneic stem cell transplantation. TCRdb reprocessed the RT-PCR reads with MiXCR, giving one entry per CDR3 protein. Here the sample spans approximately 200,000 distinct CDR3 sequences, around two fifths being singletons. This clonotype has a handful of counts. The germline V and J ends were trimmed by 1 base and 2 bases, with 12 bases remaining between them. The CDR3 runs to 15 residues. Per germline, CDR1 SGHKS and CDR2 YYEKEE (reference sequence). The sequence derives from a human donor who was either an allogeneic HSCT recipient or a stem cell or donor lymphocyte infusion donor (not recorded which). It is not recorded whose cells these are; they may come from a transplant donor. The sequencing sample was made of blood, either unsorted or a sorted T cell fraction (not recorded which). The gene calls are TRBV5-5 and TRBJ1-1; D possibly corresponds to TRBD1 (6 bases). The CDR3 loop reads CASSLIPGANTEAFF. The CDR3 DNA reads TGTGCCAGCAGCTTGATCCCAGGGGCAAACACTGAAGCTTTCTTT.